Reported below is one T cell receptor beta chain. The antigen remains unidentified. This record belongs to a study of cytomegalovirus exposure and HLA in healthy donors. Study-level information: Approximately 180 million T cells yielded more than 95 million unique TCR beta sequences, as an earlier analysis found. The Caucasian-associated ancestry cluster contained 75% to 85% of the roughly 400 genotyped donors.

Primers for the PCR totalled 60 Vbeta and 13 Jbeta. The assay was immunoSEQ multiplex PCR, and TCRdb's table has in-frame clones only and misses some. The table has 120,000 to 150,000 clones, roughly 81% seen once. Study-level results: Earlier results showed most TCR beta V segments being productive about 87% or about 30% of the time.

While unrecorded immune exposures were likely, the donors were nominally healthy when sampled. The sequencing sample was made of PBMCs. The source of this sequence is a female donor in good health and CMV-seronegative.

The CDR3 DNA sequence: TGTGCCAGCAGCTTGGCCGAGACAGCCGCAGTGGGAAACACCATATATTTT. Residues: CASSLAETAAVGNTIYF. The gene calls are TRBV5-6 and TRBJ1-3; possible D gene TRBD1, 5 bases. The germline gives CDR1 SGHDT, CDR2 YYEEEE. This CDR3 is 17 amino acids long. Between the trimmed V and J ends, which lost 0 bases and 4 bases, there was a span of 17 bases.